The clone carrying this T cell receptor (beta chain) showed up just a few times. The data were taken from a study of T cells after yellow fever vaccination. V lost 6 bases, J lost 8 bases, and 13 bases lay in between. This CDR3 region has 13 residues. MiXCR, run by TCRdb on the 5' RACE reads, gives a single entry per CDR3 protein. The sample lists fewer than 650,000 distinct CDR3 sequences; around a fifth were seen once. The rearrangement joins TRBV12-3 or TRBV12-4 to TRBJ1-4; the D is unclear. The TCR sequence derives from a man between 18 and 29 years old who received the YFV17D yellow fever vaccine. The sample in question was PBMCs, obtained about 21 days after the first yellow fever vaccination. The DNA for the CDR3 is TGTGCCAGCAGAAGACGTGAAAGCGAAAAACTGTTTTTT. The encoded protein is CASRRRESEKLFF.